The next 7 T cell receptor beta chains were all read from a single sample in a study of cytomegalovirus exposure and HLA in healthy donors. This PCR relied on a set of 60 Vbeta primers and 13 Jbeta primers. The data were produced by immunoSEQ multiplex PCR, yet TCRdb's version contains in-frame clones alone and is incomplete. The data show over 200,000 clones, around 89% seen once. Sequenced input: PBMCs. The source is a woman aged 18-35 years in good health and CMV-seronegative.

The chain is built from TRBV9 and TRBJ2-1, with 7 bases aligning to TRBD2. The trim removed 4 bases at V and 2 bases at J, leaving 15 bases unmatched. From germline, CDR1 is SGDLS and CDR2 YYNGEE. This CDR3 has 18 residues. The CDR3 spells CASSHPVPREEPYNEQFF. CDR3 DNA sequence: TGTGCCAGCAGCCATCCAGTTCCCCGGGAGGAGCCCTACAATGAGCAGTTCTTC. The whole variable domain, remainder taken from reference TRBV9 and TRBJ2-1, is DSGVTQTPKHLITATGQRVTLRCSPRSGDLSVYWYQQSLDQGLQFLIQYYNGEERAKGNILERFSAQQFPDLHSELNLSSLELGDSALYFCASSHPVPREEPYNEQFFGPGTRLTVL.

This clone appeared a single time. The V gene is TRBV5-6, the J gene TRBJ2-7, with 11 bases that match TRBD2. The CDR3 totals 19 residues. The V gene end was trimmed by 9 bases and the J gene end by 2 bases; junction bases not matched to a gene: 22. Germline assignment: CDR1 SGHDT and CDR2 YYEEEE. CDR3 coding DNA: TGTGCCACCCCGACCGATCTCGCTACTAGCGGGAGTTTGGCCTACGAGCAGTACTTC. Residues: CATPTDLATSGSLAYEQYF.

For the CDR3, the DNA is TGTGCCACCAGCAGAGGACAAGGCTCGCAAGAGACCCAGTACTTC. This translates into CATSRGQGSQETQYF. V usage is TRBV15 and J usage is TRBJ2-5; D uncertain. Germline CDR1 is LNHNV and CDR2 is YYDKDF (reference sequence). The CDR3 covers 15 residues. The ends were cut back, 1 base at V and 2 bases at J, with 11 bases in the middle.

The chain combines TRBV4-3 with TRBJ2-7; 8 bases match TRBD2. Germline V gene sequence: CDR1 LGHNA, CDR2 YSLEER. CDR3 length: 17 amino acids. The V segment lost 1 base and the J segment 2 bases; nucleotides outside the gene matches: 10. The CDR3 spells CASSQVSGTGGPYEQYF. In DNA, the CDR3 is TGCGCCAGCAGCCAAGTTAGCGGGACCGGAGGACCCTACGAGCAGTACTTC.

V and J are TRBV7-2 and TRBJ1-2; 8 bases align to TRBD1. The junction had 4 bases not matched to a gene; V was cut back by 5 bases and J by 8 bases. Germline CDR1 reads SGHTA; CDR2 reads FQGNSA. The CDR3 is 12 amino acids. CDR3 loop: CASSRTGYGYTF. The CDR3 DNA reads TGTGCCAGCAGCCGGACAGGGTACGGCTACACCTTC.

The genes are TRBV2 and TRBJ2-2; TRBD2 agrees at 9 bases. Germline trimming cut 7 bases from V and 2 bases from J; bases unmatched to any gene: 2. The CDR3 sequence is 14 residues long. In germline, CDR1 is SNHLY, CDR2 FYNNEI. In DNA, the CDR3 is TGTGCCAGCACTCTAGCGGGAAACACCGGGGAGCTGTTTTTT. It codes for CASTLAGNTGELFF.

This clone came up once. CDR3: CASSEWASGTYEQYF. The CDR3 nucleotides read TGCGCCAGCAGTGAATGGGCTAGCGGGACCTACGAGCAGTACTTC. The chain uses TRBV10-2 and TRBJ2-7; 9 positions match TRBD2. The CDR3 is 15 amino acids. The germline gives CDR1 WSHSY, CDR2 SAAADI. With 3 bases clipped from V and 2 bases from J, the junction kept 5 bases outside the gene matches.